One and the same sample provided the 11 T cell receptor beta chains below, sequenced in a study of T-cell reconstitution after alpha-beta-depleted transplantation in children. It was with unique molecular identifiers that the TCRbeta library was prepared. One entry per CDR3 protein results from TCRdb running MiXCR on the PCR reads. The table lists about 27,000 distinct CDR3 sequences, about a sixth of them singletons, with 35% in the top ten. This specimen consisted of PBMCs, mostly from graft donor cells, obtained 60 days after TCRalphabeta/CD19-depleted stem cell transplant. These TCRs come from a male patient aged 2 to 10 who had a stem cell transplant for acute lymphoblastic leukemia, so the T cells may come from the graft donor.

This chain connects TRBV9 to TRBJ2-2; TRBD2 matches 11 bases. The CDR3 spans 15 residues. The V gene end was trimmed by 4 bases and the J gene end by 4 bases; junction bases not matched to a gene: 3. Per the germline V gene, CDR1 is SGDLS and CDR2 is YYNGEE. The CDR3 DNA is TGTGCCAGCAGCCCGGGACTAGCGGCCACCGGGGAGCTGTTTTTT. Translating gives CASSPGLAATGELFF.

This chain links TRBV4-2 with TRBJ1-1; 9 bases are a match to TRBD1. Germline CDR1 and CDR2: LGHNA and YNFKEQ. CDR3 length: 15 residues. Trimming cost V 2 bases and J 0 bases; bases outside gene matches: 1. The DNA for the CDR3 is TGTGCCAGCAGCCAAAGACAGGGGGTGAACACTGAAGCTTTCTTT. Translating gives CASSQRQGVNTEAFF.

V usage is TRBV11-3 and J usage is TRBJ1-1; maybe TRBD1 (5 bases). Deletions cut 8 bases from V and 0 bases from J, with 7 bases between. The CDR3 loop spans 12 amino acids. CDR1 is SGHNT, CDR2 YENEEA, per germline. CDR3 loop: CASRGVNTEAFF. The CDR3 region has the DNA TGTGCCAGCCGAGGGGTGAACACTGAAGCTTTCTTT.

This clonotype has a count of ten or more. The CDR3 spells CASSLWGDNTEAFF. The CDR3 region has the DNA TGTGCCAGCAGCTTATGGGGGGACAACACTGAAGCTTTCTTT. The chain links TRBV11-1 to TRBJ1-1; D might be TRBD1 (5 bases). The CDR3 is 14 amino acids. Trimming took off 2 bases at V and 2 bases at J, with 9 bases between the two ends. Germline lookup yields CDR1 SGHAT and CDR2 FQDESV (reference sequence). The variable domain in full, with the rest retrieved from reference TRBV11-1 and TRBJ1-1, is EAEVAQSPRYKITEKSQAVAFWCDPISGHATLYWYRQILGQGPELLVQFQDESVVDDSQLPKDRFSAERLKGVDSTLKIQPAELGDSAMYLCASSLWGDNTEAFFGQGTRLTVV.

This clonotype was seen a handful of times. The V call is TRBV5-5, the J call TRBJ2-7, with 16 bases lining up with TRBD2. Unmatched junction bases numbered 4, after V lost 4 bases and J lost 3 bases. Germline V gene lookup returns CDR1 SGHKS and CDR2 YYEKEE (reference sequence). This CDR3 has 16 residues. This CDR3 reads CASSTGLAGGLYEQYF. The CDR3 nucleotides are TGTGCCAGCAGCACGGGACTAGCGGGAGGGCTCTACGAGCAGTACTTC. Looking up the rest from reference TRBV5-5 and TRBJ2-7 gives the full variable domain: DAGVTQSPTHLIKTRGQQVTLRCSPISGHKSVSWYQQVLGQGPQFIFQYYEKEERGRGNFPDRFSARQFPNYSSELNVNALLLGDSALYLCASSTGLAGGLYEQYFGPGTRLTVT.

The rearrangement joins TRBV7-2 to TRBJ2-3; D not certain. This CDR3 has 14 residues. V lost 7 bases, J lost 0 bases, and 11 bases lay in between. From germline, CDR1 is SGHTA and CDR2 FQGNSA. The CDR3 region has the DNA TGTGCCAGCAAATCACAACGAAGCACAGATACGCAGTATTTT. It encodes CASKSQRSTDTQYF.

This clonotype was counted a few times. This chain's CDR3 is CASSFPRDPYEQYF. As DNA, the CDR3 is TGCGCCAGCAGCTTTCCTCGAGACCCCTACGAGCAGTACTTC. The chain employs TRBV5-1 and TRBJ2-7; D unclear. This CDR3 is built from 14 residues. Germline V lookup: CDR1 SGHRS, CDR2 YFSETQ. Deletions cut 2 bases from V and 2 bases from J, with 11 bases between.

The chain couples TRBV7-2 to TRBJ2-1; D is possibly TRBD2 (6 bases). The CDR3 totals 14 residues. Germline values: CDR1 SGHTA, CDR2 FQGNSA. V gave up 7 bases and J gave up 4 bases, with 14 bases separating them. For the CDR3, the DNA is TGTGCCAGCACAGAGCGGGCCTCGTACAATGAGCAGTTCTTC. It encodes CASTERASYNEQFF.

The chain's CDR3 is CAGGIDGGHKNIQYF. The CDR3 DNA reads TGTGCCGGAGGAATCGACGGGGGGCACAAAAACATTCAGTACTTC. This chain links TRBV7-9 with TRBJ2-4; D may be TRBD2 (7 bases). The V gene lost 11 bases and the J gene lost 3 bases, with 20 bases spanning the gap. The CDR3 sequence is 15 residues long. CDR1 and CDR2 from the germline V gene are SEHNR and FQNEAQ (reference sequence).

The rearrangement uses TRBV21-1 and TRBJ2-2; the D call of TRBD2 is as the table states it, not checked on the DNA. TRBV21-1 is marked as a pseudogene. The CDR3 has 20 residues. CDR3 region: CASSRRVPGLAGGHTGELFF. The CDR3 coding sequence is TGTGCCAGCAGCCGCCGAGTCCCGGGACTAGCGGGGGGGCACACCGGGGAGCTGTTTTTT.

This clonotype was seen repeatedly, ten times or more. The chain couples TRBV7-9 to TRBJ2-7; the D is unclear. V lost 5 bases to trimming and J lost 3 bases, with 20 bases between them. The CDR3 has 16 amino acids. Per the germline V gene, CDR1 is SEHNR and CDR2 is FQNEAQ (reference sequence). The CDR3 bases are TGTGCCAGCAGCGAAACTAAATTGGTACAGAGCTACGAGCAGTACTTC. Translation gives CASSETKLVQSYEQYF.